The clone carrying this T cell receptor (beta chain) appeared many times. Its antigen remains unknown. The sample comes from a study of glioma-infiltrating T cells. General study points: Non-neoplastic patients had below-expected tissue-blood divergence, while all gliomas exceeded expectation. CDR3 overlap between tissue and blood was very small.

The iRepertoire nested amplicon-rescue multiplex PCR amplified TCR alpha and beta CDR3s from RNA. One-step reverse transcription and amplification started from around 100-400 ng of tissue mRNA or PBMC total RNA. TCRdb re-analysed the multiplex PCR reads in MiXCR, keeping a single row per CDR3 protein. This table has under 200,000 distinct CDR3 sequences, over 25% appearing once. J was trimmed by 8 bases and V by 5 bases; bases with no gene match: 9. The germline gives CDR1 DFQATT, CDR2 SNEGSKA (reference sequence). This CDR3 is 14 amino acids long. The sequence was obtained from a human donor with low-grade glioma or glioblastoma, undergoing nonglioma brain surgery, or in good health (not recorded which). This rearrangement joins TRBV20-1 to TRBJ2-1; TRBD2 agrees at 10 bases. What was sequenced was glioma tissue, nonneoplastic brain tissue, or PBMCs (not recorded which). The CDR3 bases are TGCAGTGCTCCCGACAGCGGGAGGGCGGATGAGCAGTTCTTC. This encodes CSAPDSGRADEQFF.